These T cell receptor beta chains were read from a single sample in a study of blood T cell repertoires in COVID-19. Profiled with immunoSEQ multiplex PCR; TCRdb holds only in-frame clones, not every one. The profile shows 90,000 to 120,000 clones, about four fifths of them singletons. Sample: peripheral blood. These TCRs come from a man aged 70-80 years with acute or convalescent COVID-19. CDR3s include the opening cysteine and the closing phenylalanine or tryptophan.

j_call: TRBJ1-2
v_call: TRBV3-1/TRBV3-2
cdr3_aa: CASSHRTPNYGYTF

j_call: TRBJ1-5
v_call: TRBV2
cdr3_aa: CASSGYSRSNQPQHF

j_call: TRBJ1-4
v_call: TRBV7-9
cdr3_aa: CASSNSNEKLFF

j_call: TRBJ2-5
v_call: TRBV11-3
cdr3_aa: CASSSGGSWPEETQYF

j_call: TRBJ2-1
v_call: TRBV9
cdr3_aa: CASSPNNNEQFF

j_call: TRBJ1-2
v_call: TRBV7-3
cdr3_aa: CASSLGSKRGYGYTF

j_call: TRBJ2-1
v_call: TRBV3-1/TRBV3-2
cdr3_aa: CASTQQRFGSYNEQFF

j_call: TRBJ1-1
v_call: TRBV2
cdr3_aa: CASRRGIGGGTEAFF

j_call: TRBJ2-3
v_call: TRBV3-1/TRBV3-2
cdr3_aa: CASSQELAGDTQYF

j_call: TRBJ1-1
v_call: TRBV27
cdr3_aa: CASSLQGLRNTEAFF

j_call: TRBJ1-2
v_call: TRBV24-1
cdr3_aa: CATSKTGTYGYTF

j_call: TRBJ1-4
v_call: TRBV9
cdr3_aa: CASSVAGGLEKLFF

j_call: TRBJ2-5
v_call: TRBV11-2
cdr3_aa: CASSFLTGGQETQYF

j_call: TRBJ2-3
v_call: TRBV9
cdr3_aa: CASSVEAGTVTDTQYF

j_call: TRBJ2-7
v_call: TRBV9
cdr3_aa: CASSVGIAGGSYEQYF

j_call: TRBJ1-2
v_call: TRBV9
cdr3_aa: CASSVDKGTGTYGYTF

j_call: TRBJ1-6
v_call: TRBV5-1
cdr3_aa: CASSSQTGSNSPLHF

j_call: TRBJ1-3
v_call: TRBV6-6
cdr3_aa: CASATGNSGNTIYF

j_call: TRBJ1-1
v_call: TRBV7-6
cdr3_aa: CASSSNPTENTEAFF

j_call: TRBJ1-1
v_call: TRBV11-2
cdr3_aa: CASSLDFTGRTEAFF

j_call: TRBJ1-4
v_call: TRBV12-3/TRBV12-4
cdr3_aa: CASSPRAGEKLFF

j_call: TRBJ1-1
v_call: TRBV2
cdr3_aa: CASSEDRALRQSNTEAFF

j_call: TRBJ2-1
v_call: TRBV6-5
cdr3_aa: CASSSLADHYNEQFF

j_call: TRBJ1-2
v_call: TRBV21-1
cdr3_aa: CASSFTVDFSGYTF

j_call: TRBJ2-2
v_call: TRBV4-2
cdr3_aa: CASSQAAGSRGGAGELFF

j_call: TRBJ1-6
v_call: TRBV19
cdr3_aa: CASSINAANSPLHF

j_call: TRBJ1-2
v_call: TRBV11-2
cdr3_aa: CASSLDLRDGYYGYTF

j_call: TRBJ1-5
v_call: TRBV18
cdr3_aa: CASSPTGGVGQPQHF

j_call: TRBJ1-2
v_call: TRBV19
cdr3_aa: CASSIPRTNYGYTF

j_call: TRBJ1-1
v_call: TRBV9
cdr3_aa: CASSSRGGVLTEAFF

j_call: TRBJ1-5
v_call: TRBV11-2
cdr3_aa: CASSLGQGPNQPQHF

j_call: TRBJ2-7
v_call: TRBV7-6
cdr3_aa: CASSLDNRDLYEQYF

j_call: TRBJ2-2
v_call: TRBV4-2
cdr3_aa: CASSPLGGELFF

j_call: TRBJ2-5
v_call: TRBV7-9
cdr3_aa: CASSLHTIAETQYF

j_call: TRBJ2-3
v_call: TRBV12-3/TRBV12-4
cdr3_aa: CASTSGGGDTQYF

j_call: TRBJ1-3
v_call: TRBV7-4
cdr3_aa: CASTDRGRSGNTIYF

j_call: TRBJ2-1
v_call: TRBV2
cdr3_aa: CASTDDRTGNEQFF

j_call: TRBJ2-7
v_call: TRBV29-1
cdr3_aa: CSVTPGQGGEQYF

j_call: TRBJ1-3
v_call: TRBV9
cdr3_aa: CASSVDASSGNTIYF

j_call: TRBJ2-1
v_call: TRBV7-3
cdr3_aa: CASSYGQAEQFF

j_call: TRBJ1-2
v_call: TRBV7-2
cdr3_aa: CASSRALGAQNYGYTF

j_call: TRBJ1-4
v_call: TRBV5-1
cdr3_aa: CASSLANWTGKLNEKLFF

j_call: TRBJ1-2
v_call: TRBV19
cdr3_aa: CASSISPQGGYGYTF

j_call: TRBJ2-1
v_call: TRBV7-8
cdr3_aa: CASSFLRGEQFF

j_call: TRBJ2-7
v_call: TRBV29-1
cdr3_aa: CSVGRDRVGFEQYF

j_call: TRBJ2-1
v_call: TRBV6-4
cdr3_aa: CASSVNEGYDEQFF

j_call: TRBJ1-2
v_call: TRBV6-5
cdr3_aa: CASSTGTGKSYGYTF

j_call: TRBJ1-1
v_call: TRBV18
cdr3_aa: CASSQGQRGNTEAFF

j_call: TRBJ2-5
v_call: TRBV19
cdr3_aa: CASSSLQGASGEETQYF

j_call: TRBJ2-1
v_call: TRBV9
cdr3_aa: CASSEPGLAGNNEQFF

j_call: TRBJ2-7
v_call: TRBV5-6
cdr3_aa: CASSFGVASPYEQYF

j_call: TRBJ1-4
v_call: TRBV4-3
cdr3_aa: CASSSGTGGVLSEKLFF

j_call: TRBJ2-1
v_call: TRBV7-3
cdr3_aa: CASSSAGTGVWNEQFF

j_call: TRBJ2-2
v_call: TRBV24-1
cdr3_aa: CATSGRGNTGELFF

j_call: TRBJ2-3
v_call: TRBV3-1/TRBV3-2
cdr3_aa: CASSQQGGADTQYF

j_call: TRBJ1-4
v_call: TRBV6-6
cdr3_aa: CASEGQGNEKLFF

j_call: TRBJ2-5
v_call: TRBV5-1
cdr3_aa: CASSLAGARGETQYF

j_call: TRBJ2-5
v_call: TRBV15
cdr3_aa: CATSRVGAQGGQTQYF

j_call: TRBJ2-1
v_call: TRBV6-6
cdr3_aa: CASSLGQDPNEQFF